This TCR beta chain was obtained from a study of cytomegalovirus exposure and HLA in healthy donors. The PCR employed 60 Vbeta primers together with 13 Jbeta primers. Profiled with immunoSEQ multiplex PCR; TCRdb holds only in-frame clones, not every one. Among around 210,000 clones, 60% to 80% were seen once, and the ten largest hold just under 3%. V was shortened by 3 bases and J by 3 bases, with 11 bases between the two germline ends. The CDR3 totals 14 residues. Germline lookup yields CDR1 MNHEY and CDR2 SMNVEV (reference sequence). This TCR derives from a woman aged 30 to 39 in good health and CMV-seronegative. This sequence joins TRBV27 and TRBJ1-1; no firm D call. Sequenced: PBMCs. The CDR3 nucleotides are TGTGCCAGCAGTTTTTTACAGTCGGACACTGAAGCTTTCTTT. Translating gives CASSFLQSDTEAFF.